This paragraph covers one T cell receptor beta chain sequence. No antigen is known for it. One entry per CDR3 protein results from TCRdb running MiXCR on the reads. The repertoire holds approximately 770,000 distinct CDR3 sequences, with about 28% as singletons. The junction had 9 bases not matched to a gene; V was cut back by 5 bases and J by 5 bases. CDR3 length: 15 amino acids. CDR1 MNHEY and CDR2 SVGEGT come from the germline V gene. This entry comes from a study of T cell repertoires in cytomegalovirus infection. Study-level background: Matching HLA type, along with CMV infection, was indicated by public TCR beta signatures.

Study outcomes and limitations: Clonotype analysis showed dominance of the ex vivo response by HLA-C-restricted CMV-specific TCR beta clonotypes.

This chain uses TRBV6-2 or TRBV6-3 with TRBJ2-1, with 7 bases lining up with TRBD2. The sequences come from cultured CD8+ T cells from PBMCs, collected from culture after CMV antigen stimulation. This TCR came from a human donor in good health (CMV status not recorded). Some clones in this sample may be carry-over from other donors' samples. CDR3 protein: CASSPLAEAHNEQFF. The DNA of the CDR3 is TGTGCCAGCAGTCCCCTAGCGGAGGCTCACAATGAGCAGTTCTTC.